This T cell receptor (beta chain) was obtained from a study of blood T cell repertoires in COVID-19. About the study: In each case, the material was cDNA or gDNA derived from T cells, B-cell-depleted T cells, or PBMCs.

The CDR3 spans 13 residues. The V end lost 2 bases, the J end lost 4 bases, and 7 bases lay between the germline ends. The germline gives CDR1 MNHEY, CDR2 SVGAGI. Libraries were prepared by immunoSEQ multiplex PCR; TCRdb keeps only in-frame clonotypes and omits some of them. Of 220,000 or so clones listed, 80% to 90% are singletons. Sequenced input: peripheral blood. This clonotype was sampled from a man younger than 40 with active or convalescent COVID-19. The J gene is TRBJ2-3, the V gene TRBV6-5; no clear D gene. CDR3 sequence reads: CASSYAVADTQYF. CDR3 DNA: TGTGCCAGCAGTTACGCGGTGGCAGATACGCAGTATTTT.